The entry below describes one T cell receptor beta chain. These data belong to a study of blood T cell repertoires in COVID-19. Study at large: Samples representing acute and convalescent COVID-19 were sourced from the United States, Italy and Spain. T cells, B-cell-depleted T cells, or PBMCs provided the cDNA or gDNA that served as material.

Authors' data handling: Reference gene primer amplification in the assay estimated nucleated cell counts. Produced via immunoSEQ multiplex PCR; TCRdb's table is partial and in-frame only. For V, J and clone size, that table is used; D and trimming come from the DNA. The sample has about 49,000 clones, around 82% seen once. Material for sequencing was peripheral blood. This clonotype was sampled from an older woman with acute or convalescent COVID-19.

The CDR3 DNA follows: TGTGCCAGCAGCACTGTACAGGGGAGGAATACTGAAGCTTTCTTT. Its protein is CASSTVQGRNTEAFF. This chain uses TRBV14 with TRBJ1-1; 7 nucleotides match TRBD1. The CDR3 runs 15 residues. CDR1 is SGHDN and CDR2 is FVKESK in the germline V gene. The V gene end was trimmed by 5 bases and the J gene end by 5 bases; junction bases not matched to a gene: 11.